This T cell receptor beta chain was retrieved from a study of metastatic and nonmetastatic thyroid tumors. Looking at the study overall: Across blood and tumor or nodule tissue, repertoires from malignant and benign thyroid patients were compared with one another.

Patients were all untreated before their thyroid surgery. There are many counts of this clone. This CDR3 contains 16 residues. Trimming removed 4 bases from V and 2 bases from J; junction bases left unmatched: 5. From germline, CDR1 is LGHNA and CDR2 YNFKEQ. TCRdb re-clonotyped the PCR reads through MiXCR. The repertoire has approximately 41,000 clones, less than 35% of them found once; the top ten carry almost 10%. What was sequenced was blood. This receptor was taken from a male donor with papillary thyroid cancer or a benign thyroid nodule (not recorded which). Some clones in this sample may be carry-over from other donors' samples. V gene TRBV4-2 combines with J gene TRBJ2-3; 11 nucleotides line up with TRBD2. CDR3 protein: CASSRQLAGDTDTQYF. The DNA of the CDR3 is TGTGCCAGCAGCCGCCAACTAGCGGGGGACACAGATACGCAGTATTTT.